Listed below are T cell receptor beta chains from one sample, sequenced in a study of cytotoxic CD8 clonotypes in ibrutinib-treated CLL. Clones were sequenced by immunoSEQ multiplex PCR, and TCRdb holds only the in-frame ones, with some missing. The sample consists of approximately 100,000 clones, 60% to 80% of them appearing once. The sample in question was PBMCs, obtained after 24 months of ibrutinib treatment. The receptors stem from a human donor with chronic lymphocytic leukemia. CDR3s include the opening cysteine and the closing phenylalanine or tryptophan. The D gene is left open where the match is weak. For some rows the clone size is stated as once, few or many, or as a class when expanded; others skip it.

clone size	V gene	D gene	J gene	CDR3 protein	CDR3 DNA
once	TRBV7-2	NA	TRBJ1-4	CASSLGGAGGVKLFF	TGTGCCAGCAGCTTAGGCGGGGCAGGTGGGGTAAAACTGTTTTTT
NA	TRBV5-1	TRBD2	TRBJ2-5	CASSSTTSKETQYF	TGCGCCAGCAGCTCGACGACTAGCAAAGAGACCCAGTACTTC
few	TRBV5-6	NA	TRBJ1-6	CASSLRTGDSPLHF	TGTGCCAGCAGCTTGAGGACGGGAGATTCACCCCTCCACTTT
NA	TRBV9	NA	TRBJ1-5	CASSVEGMPGQPQHF	TGTGCCAGCAGCGTAGAAGGGATGCCTGGCCAGCCCCAGCATTTT
once	TRBV19	NA	TRBJ1-2	CASSTKASYGYTF	TGTGCCAGTAGTACCAAGGCATCCTATGGCTACACCTTC
NA	TRBV7-8	TRBD2	TRBJ2-7	CASSLLSGGPYEQYF	TGTGCCAGCAGCTTACTGTCGGGAGGACCCTACGAGCAGTACTTC
NA	TRBV7-9	TRBD1	TRBJ2-5	CASSLEWRTGILQETQYF	TGTGCCAGCAGCTTAGAGTGGAGGACAGGGATCCTCCAAGAGACCCAGTACTTC
few	TRBV7-8	NA	TRBJ2-3	CASSLFLYQATDTQYF	TGTGCCAGCAGCTTATTTTTGTACCAGGCCACAGATACGCAGTATTTT
few	TRBV29-1	TRBD2	TRBJ2-5	CSVDVAGYQETQYF	TGCAGCGTTGACGTAGCGGGGTACCAAGAGACCCAGTACTTC
few	TRBV4-2	TRBD1	TRBJ1-4	CASSQGEQGIKEKLFF	TGTGCCAGCAGCCAGGGGGAACAGGGGATTAAGGAAAAACTGTTTTTT
few	TRBV29-1	NA	TRBJ2-7	CSVGGPQTQYF	TGCAGCGTCGGGGGACCGCAGACGCAGTACTTC
NA	TRBV28	NA	TRBJ1-5	CASSLLWGASGPQHF	TGTGCCAGCAGTCTGCTCTGGGGTGCCTCGGGACCCCAGCATTTT